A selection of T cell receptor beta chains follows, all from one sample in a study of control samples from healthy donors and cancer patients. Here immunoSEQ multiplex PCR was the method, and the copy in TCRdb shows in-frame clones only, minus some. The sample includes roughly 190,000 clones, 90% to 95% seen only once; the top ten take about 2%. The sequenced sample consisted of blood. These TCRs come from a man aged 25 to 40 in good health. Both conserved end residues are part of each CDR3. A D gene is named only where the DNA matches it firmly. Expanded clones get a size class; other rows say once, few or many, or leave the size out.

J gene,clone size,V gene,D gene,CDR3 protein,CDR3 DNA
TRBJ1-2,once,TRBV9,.,CASSVESEAIYGYTF,TGTGCCAGCAGCGTAGAAAGCGAGGCAATCTATGGCTACACCTTC
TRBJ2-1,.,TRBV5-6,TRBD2,CASSGSGGRSTYNEQFF,TGTGCCAGCAGCGGGAGCGGGGGCCGGTCCACCTACAATGAGCAGTTCTTC
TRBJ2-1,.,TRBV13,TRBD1,CASSRPGQGIYSEQFF,TGTGCCAGCAGTCGCCCGGGACAGGGGATATATAGTGAGCAGTTCTTC
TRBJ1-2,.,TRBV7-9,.,CASSLVERGYTF,TGTGCCAGCAGCTTAGTGGAGAGGGGCTACACCTTC
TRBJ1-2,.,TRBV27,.,CASSLGGHTNYGYTF,TGTGCCAGCAGTTTGGGCGGTCATACCAACTATGGCTACACCTTC
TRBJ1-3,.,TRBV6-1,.,CASSDSRYGSGNTIYF,TGTGCCAGCAGTGACAGTAGGTACGGCTCTGGAAACACCATATATTTT
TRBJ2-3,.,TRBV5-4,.,CASSLGSADTQYF,TGTGCCAGCAGCTTGGGGTCGGCAGATACGCAGTATTTT
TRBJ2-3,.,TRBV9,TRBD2,CASRPSGGSVTQYF,TGTGCCAGCAGACCTAGCGGGGGGAGTGTTACGCAGTATTTT
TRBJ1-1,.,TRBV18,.,CASSPSGTEGTEAFF,TGTGCCAGCTCACCTTCCGGGACGGAAGGTACTGAAGCTTTCTTT
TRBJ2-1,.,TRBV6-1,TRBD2,CASSEARTSVFYEQFF,TGTGCCAGCAGTGAAGCGAGGACTAGTGTCTTCTATGAGCAGTTCTTC